This T cell receptor (beta chain) was found in a study of blood T cell repertoires in COVID-19. About the research overall: The study drew acute and convalescent COVID-19 samples from the United States, Italy and Spain.

CDR1 and CDR2 (germline): SGHAT, FQNNGV. This CDR3 spans 15 amino acids. The V end lost 4 bases, the J end lost 7 bases, and 14 bases lay between the germline ends. Methods used by the authors: Using reference gene primer amplification, nucleated cell counts were estimated. Clones were read by immunoSEQ multiplex PCR, and TCRdb kept only the in-frame ones, dropping some. V and J calls and clone size come straight from that table; D and trimming were deduced from the DNA. Of fewer than 45,000 clones in the sample, around 84% were seen once. The sequence was obtained from a man between 60 and 75 years old with COVID-19, enrolled during active disease. The chain links TRBV11-2 to TRBJ1-6; TRBD1 is a possible D gene (6 bases). Sequencing used peripheral blood. The CDR3 bases are TGTGCCAGCAGCTCCCGAACAGGGTTGAATTCACCCCTCCACTTT. The encoded protein is CASSSRTGLNSPLHF.